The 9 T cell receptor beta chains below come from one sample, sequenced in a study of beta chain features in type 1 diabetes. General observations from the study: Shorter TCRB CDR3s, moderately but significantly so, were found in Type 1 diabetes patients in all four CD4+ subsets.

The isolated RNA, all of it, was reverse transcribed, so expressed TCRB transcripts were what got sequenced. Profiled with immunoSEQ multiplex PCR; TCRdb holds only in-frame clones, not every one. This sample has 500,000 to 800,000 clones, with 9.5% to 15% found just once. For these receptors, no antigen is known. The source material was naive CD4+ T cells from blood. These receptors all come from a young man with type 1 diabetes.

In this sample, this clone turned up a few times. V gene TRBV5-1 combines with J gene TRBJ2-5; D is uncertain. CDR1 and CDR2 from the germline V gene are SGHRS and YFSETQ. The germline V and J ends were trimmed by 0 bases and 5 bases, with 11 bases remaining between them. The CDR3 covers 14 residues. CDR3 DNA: TGCGCCAGCAGCTTGGTATCTGGTCGGGAGACCCAGTACTTC. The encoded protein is CASSLVSGRETQYF.

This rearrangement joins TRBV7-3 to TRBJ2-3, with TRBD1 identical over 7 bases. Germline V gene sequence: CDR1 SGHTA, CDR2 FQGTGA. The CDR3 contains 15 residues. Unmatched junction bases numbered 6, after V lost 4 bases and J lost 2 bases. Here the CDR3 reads CASSYGTATTDTQYF. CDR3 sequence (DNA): TGTGCCAGCAGCTATGGGACAGCTACCACAGATACGCAGTATTTT.

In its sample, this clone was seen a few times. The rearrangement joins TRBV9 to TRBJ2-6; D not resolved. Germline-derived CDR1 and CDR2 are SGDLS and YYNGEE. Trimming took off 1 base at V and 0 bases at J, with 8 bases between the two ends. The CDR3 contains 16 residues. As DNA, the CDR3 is TGTGCCAGCAGCGTATACGGATTCTCTGGGGCCAACGTCCTGACTTTC. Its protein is CASSVYGFSGANVLTF. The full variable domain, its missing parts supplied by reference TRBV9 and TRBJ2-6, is DSGVTQTPKHLITATGQRVTLRCSPRSGDLSVYWYQQSLDQGLQFLIQYYNGEERAKGNILERFSAQQFPDLHSELNLSSLELGDSALYFCASSVYGFSGANVLTFGAGSRLTVL.

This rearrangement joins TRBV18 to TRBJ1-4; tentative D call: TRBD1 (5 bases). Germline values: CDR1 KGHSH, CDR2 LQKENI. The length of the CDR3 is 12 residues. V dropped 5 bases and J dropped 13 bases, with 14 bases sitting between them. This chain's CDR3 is CASSTRQGGLFF. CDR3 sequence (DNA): TGTGCCAGCTCAACACGGCAGGGAGGACTGTTTTTT.

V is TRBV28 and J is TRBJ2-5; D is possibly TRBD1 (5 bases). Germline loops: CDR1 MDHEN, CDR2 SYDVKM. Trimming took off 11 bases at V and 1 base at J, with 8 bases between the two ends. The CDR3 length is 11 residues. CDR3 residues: CAGALQETQYF. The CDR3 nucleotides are TGTGCCGGGGCCCTCCAAGAGACCCAGTACTTC.

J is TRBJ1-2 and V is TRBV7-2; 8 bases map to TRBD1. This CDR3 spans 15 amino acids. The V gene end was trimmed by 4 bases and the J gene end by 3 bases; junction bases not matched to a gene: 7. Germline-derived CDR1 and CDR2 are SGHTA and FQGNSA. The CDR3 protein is CASSSPRQGHYGYTF. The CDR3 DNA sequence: TGTGCCAGCAGCTCTCCCAGACAGGGGCACTATGGCTACACCTTC.

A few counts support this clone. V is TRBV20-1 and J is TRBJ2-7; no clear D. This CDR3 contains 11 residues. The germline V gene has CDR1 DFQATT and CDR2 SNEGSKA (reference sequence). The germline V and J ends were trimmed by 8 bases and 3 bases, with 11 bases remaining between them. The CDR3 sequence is CSLRVDYEQYF. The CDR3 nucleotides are TGCAGTCTTAGGGTGGACTACGAGCAGTACTTC.

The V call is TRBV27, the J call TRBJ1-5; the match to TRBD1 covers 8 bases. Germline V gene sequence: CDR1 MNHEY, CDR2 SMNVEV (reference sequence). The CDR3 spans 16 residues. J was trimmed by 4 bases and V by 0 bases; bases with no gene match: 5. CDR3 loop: CASSLSGTGGNQPQHF. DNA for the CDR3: TGTGCCAGCAGTTTATCGGGGACAGGAGGGAATCAGCCCCAGCATTTT.

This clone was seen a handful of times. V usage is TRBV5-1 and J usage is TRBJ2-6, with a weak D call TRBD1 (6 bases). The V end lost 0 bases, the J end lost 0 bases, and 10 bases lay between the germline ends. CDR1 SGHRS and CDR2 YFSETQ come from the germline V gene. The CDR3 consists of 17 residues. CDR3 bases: TGCGCCAGCAGCTTGGCACAGGGCACCTCTGGGGCCAACGTCCTGACTTTC. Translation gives CASSLAQGTSGANVLTF.